This record covers a single T cell receptor beta chain. Antigen specificity is unknown. This sample is part of a study of T cell responses to AZD1222 COVID-19 vaccine. Regarding the study as a whole: Donors were mostly white British, more females; clonal diversity possibly underestimated. Nearly half of spike-specific TCRs reportedly target unmutated variant regions. In all cases, repertoires were sampled only after the peak T cell response.

Some clones are missing from TCRdb's copy, which holds only in-frame ones; the method was immunoSEQ multiplex PCR. The sample lists tens of thousands of clones; 92% were seen once. Timing groups of about 4 and about 12 weeks for second doses were pooled. Sample: peripheral blood, taken 28 days after the second AZD1222 dose. This sequence was found in an adult who received the AZD1222 COVID-19 vaccine.

The CDR3 DNA follows: TGTGCCAGCTCACGGGAGAATTTAGATCAGCCCCAGCATTTT. It codes for CASSRENLDQPQHF. V and J are TRBV18 and TRBJ1-5; D is unresolved. The CDR3 covers 14 residues. Per the germline V gene, CDR1 is KGHSH and CDR2 is LQKENI. Trimming shortened V by 4 bases and J by 5 bases, and 12 bases separated the two germline ends.